This entry lists 27 T cell receptor beta chains sequenced from one sample in a study of T-cell memory formation after mild COVID-19 (dated by TCRdb to the early 2020s). Preparation of the library involved 5' RACE. Sequencing used an Illumina NovaSeq 6000. The public sequencing data were trimmed at Q25 with fastp and processed into clonotypes with MiXCR by TCRdb, which kept only in-frame beta chains. Merged by CDR3 protein, the rows form single entries marked with the most common genes and DNA. The sample has around 340,000 distinct CDR3 sequences on record, around 20% of them singletons. About an eighth of the sample is held by the ten biggest clonotypes. Sequencing was done on a sample of PBMCs or a T cell subset sorted from them (not recorded which). The receptors were sampled from an adult woman who had mild COVID-19 (a few samples of this study predate the infection). The sample titles of this study are shuffled in the database, so cell type and time point are left out; the donor was told from shared clones.

This clonotype was seen a handful of times. This rearrangement joins TRBV27 to TRBJ2-7; 9 bases map to TRBD1. This CDR3 is built from 14 residues. Germline CDR1 and CDR2: MNHEY and SMNVEV (reference sequence). Trimming took 3 bases from V and 4 from J; bases not matched to a gene: 4. As DNA, the CDR3 is TGTGCCAGCAGTTTCTCCGGGACAGGGTACGAGCAGTACTTC. Amino acid sequence: CASSFSGTGYEQYF.

V and J are TRBV18 and TRBJ1-1, with 8 positions matching TRBD1. Germline V CDR1 and CDR2: KGHSH, LQKENI. V lost 3 bases, J lost 7 bases, and 7 bases stayed unmatched. CDR3 length equals 14 residues. For the CDR3, the DNA is TGTGCCAGCTCACCTCAATCCGGGACAGGTGAAGCTTTCTTT. This translates into CASSPQSGTGEAFF.

The chain has TRBV29-1 and TRBJ2-5, with D perhaps matching TRBD1 or TRBD2 (5 bases each). Germline V gene data show CDR1 as SQVTM and CDR2 as ANQGSEA. V was trimmed by 4 bases and J by 5 bases, leaving 20 bases between them. CDR3 length: 15 amino acids. DNA for the CDR3: TGCAGCGTTGGGGGACGGGGCGGTCCAGGGGAGACCCAGTACTTC. Translated, it gives CSVGGRGGPGETQYF.

V usage is TRBV10-3 and J usage is TRBJ1-1, with D possibly matching TRBD1 (5 bases). V shed 4 bases and J shed 5 bases, with 8 bases lying between them. Per the germline V gene, CDR1 is ENHRY and CDR2 is SYGVKD. There are 12 residues in the CDR3. CDR3 DNA: TGTGCCATCAGTGTGGGGGGAACTGAAGCTTTCTTT. The encoded protein is CAISVGGTEAFF.

A few counts support this clonotype. This rearrangement joins TRBV12-3 or TRBV12-4 to TRBJ1-1, with D hard to call. The CDR3 extends over 14 amino acids. V was clipped by 6 bases and J by 0 bases, with 11 bases between them. The CDR3: CASRGGRVNTEAFF. The CDR3 bases are TGTGCCAGCAGGGGAGGACGGGTGAACACTGAAGCTTTCTTT.

This sequence joins TRBV7-8 and TRBJ2-1; 8 bases are shared with TRBD2. CDR1 is SGHVS, CDR2 FQNEAQ, per germline. The J segment lost 5 bases and the V segment lost 0 bases, leaving 3 bases of the junction unmatched. The CDR3 is 15 residues long. The CDR3 nucleotides read TGTGCCAGCAGCTTAGCGGAGGGACTAGACAATGAGCAGTTCTTC. This encodes CASSLAEGLDNEQFF. The full variable domain, with the rest looked up from reference TRBV7-8 and TRBJ2-1, is GAGVSQSPRYKVAKRGQDVALRCDPISGHVSLFWYQQALGQGPEFLTYFQNEAQLDKSGLPSDRFFAERPEGSVSTLKIQRTQQEDSAVYLCASSLAEGLDNEQFFGPGTRLTVL.

The chain is built from TRBV5-1 and TRBJ2-1; no firm D call. V gave up 2 bases and J gave up 0 bases, with 12 bases separating them. Germline V CDR1 and CDR2: SGHRS, YFSETQ. This CDR3 has 16 residues. CDR3 protein: CASSFWNPSSYNEQFF. The CDR3 DNA follows: TGCGCCAGCAGCTTCTGGAACCCGAGCTCCTACAATGAGCAGTTCTTC.

This chain links TRBV6-2 or TRBV6-3 with TRBJ1-1; D gene ambiguous. Germline-derived CDR1 and CDR2 are MNHEY and SVGEGT. The V gene lost 2 bases and the J gene lost 2 bases, with 15 bases spanning the gap. The CDR3 extends over 16 amino acids. The CDR3 DNA follows: TGTGCCAGCAGTTACGTCGAGAGAGGGTTAAACACTGAAGCTTTCTTT. Translated, it gives CASSYVERGLNTEAFF.

This clonotype was counted a few times. This chain links TRBV7-2 with TRBJ1-4, with 7 nucleotides matching TRBD1. Trimming took 2 bases from V and 3 from J; bases not matched to a gene: 18. There are 20 residues in the CDR3. Germline V gives CDR1 SGHTA, CDR2 FQGNSA. Here the CDR3 reads CASSLILGRRQGLPNEKLFF. In DNA, the CDR3 is TGTGCCAGCAGCTTAATTCTGGGAAGGAGACAGGGACTACCTAATGAAAAACTGTTTTTT.

The J gene is TRBJ2-7, the V gene TRBV5-1, with 14 bases aligning to TRBD2. The V and J ends lost 0 bases and 0 bases, in that order; junction bases with no gene match: 8. Germline CDR1 is SGHRS and CDR2 is YFSETQ. This CDR3 has 19 residues. The CDR3 DNA follows: TGCGCCAGCAGCTTGGGAAGACTAGCGGGAGGGCCCCTCTCCTACGAGCAGTACTTC. This codes for CASSLGRLAGGPLSYEQYF.

The V call is TRBV7-6, the J call TRBJ1-3; TRBD1 might be the D (6 bases). The V and J ends lost 6 bases and 4 bases respectively, with 13 bases between them. The CDR3 is 14 amino acids. The V gene's germline CDR1 is SGHVS and CDR2 FNYEAQ. CDR3 bases: TGTGCCAGCAGGCCAGGGGTAGCGGGAAACACCATATATTTT. It translates to CASRPGVAGNTIYF. Full variable domain (outside the CDR3, taken from reference TRBV7-6 and TRBJ1-3): GAGVSQSPRYKVTKRGQDVALRCDPISGHVSLYWYRQALGQGPEFLTYFNYEAQQDKSGLPNDRFSAERPEGSISTLTIQRTEQRDSAMYRCASRPGVAGNTIYFGEGSWLTVV.

This clonotype was seen only once. The chain's CDR3 is CSARRTSGGRETQYF. The DNA of the CDR3 is TGCAGTGCTAGGAGGACTAGCGGGGGTAGAGAGACCCAGTACTTC. The chain employs TRBV20-1 and TRBJ2-5; 13 bases line up with TRBD2. CDR3 size: 15 residues. Trimming removed 3 bases from V and 4 bases from J; junction bases left unmatched: 5. The germline V gene has CDR1 DFQATT and CDR2 SNEGSKA (reference sequence).

This clonotype was detected only a few times. The chain employs TRBV9 and TRBJ1-6; D call uncertain. This CDR3 is built from 15 residues. The V gene's germline CDR1 is SGDLS and CDR2 YYNGEE. V shed 3 bases and J shed 5 bases, with 12 bases lying between them. In nucleotides, the CDR3 is TGTGCCAGCAGCGCCTCCGGAGGTAATAATTCACCCCTCCACTTT. The encoded protein is CASSASGGNNSPLHF.

This rearrangement joins TRBV18 to TRBJ1-6; 7 nucleotides agree with TRBD1. The CDR3 is 14 residues long. The J segment lost 13 bases and the V segment lost 5 bases, leaving 11 bases of the junction unmatched. Germline CDR1 and CDR2: KGHSH and LQKENI. The CDR3 sequence: CASSKDREGSPLHF. The CDR3 nucleotides are TGTGCCAGCTCAAAAGACAGGGAAGGTTCGCCCCTCCACTTT.

This clonotype occurred a few times. Relative to the germline gene, one junction end is altered; a read error may explain this. The gene calls are TRBV13 and TRBJ2-7; D gene unclear. CDR3 size: 13 residues. Germline V gene data show CDR1 as PRHDT and CDR2 as FYEKMQ (reference sequence). The CDR3 DNA follows: TGTGCCAGCAGCCTAGGTGCTAACTACGAGCAGTACTTC. The encoded protein is CASSLGANYEQYF.

The chain recombines TRBV10-3 with TRBJ1-1; 9 nucleotides match TRBD1. CDR3 size: 16 residues. Unmatched junction bases numbered 5, after V lost 2 bases and J lost 1 base. Per the germline V gene, CDR1 is ENHRY and CDR2 is SYGVKD. In DNA, the CDR3 is TGTGCCATCAGTGAGGGACAGGGGTTGGGGAACACTGAAGCTTTCTTT. The encoded protein is CAISEGQGLGNTEAFF.

The V call is TRBV13, the J call TRBJ2-3, with D uncertain. The germline V gene has CDR1 PRHDT and CDR2 FYEKMQ (reference sequence). The CDR3 contains 15 residues. Trimming stripped 0 bases from V and 7 bases from J, with 14 bases between. CDR3 amino acids: CASSLGPPPSYTQYF. The CDR3 DNA reads TGTGCCAGCAGCTTAGGCCCCCCTCCGTCTTATACGCAGTATTTT. The full variable domain, rest sourced from reference TRBV13 and TRBJ2-3, is AAGVIQSPRHLIKEKRETATLKCYPIPRHDTVYWYQQGPGQDPQFLISFYEKMQSDKGSIPDRFSAQQFSDYHSELNMSSLELGDSALYFCASSLGPPPSYTQYFGPGTRLTVL.

The chain links TRBV10-3 to TRBJ2-7, with 7 positions matching TRBD2. After removal of 8 bases from V and 4 bases from J, the junction contained 14 bases not matched to a gene. CDR3 size: 15 residues. The germline gives CDR1 ENHRY, CDR2 SYGVKD. The CDR3 bases are TGTGCCATCGCAGCAGCGAGCGGGATTTCATACGAGCAGTACTTC. Encoded protein: CAIAAASGISYEQYF.

This clonotype was found a few times. V is TRBV29-1 and J is TRBJ2-1, with D perhaps TRBD1 or TRBD2 (5 bases each). The CDR3 is 17 residues long. In germline, CDR1 is SQVTM, CDR2 ANQGSEA. Deletions cut 6 bases from V and 0 bases from J, with 21 bases between. The CDR3 DNA reads TGCAGCGTCCTAGGGACGGACGTCCCGAGCTCCTACAATGAGCAGTTCTTC. As protein: CSVLGTDVPSSYNEQFF.

This rearrangement joins TRBV27 to TRBJ2-1, with D tentatively TRBD2 (6 bases). Germline V CDR1 and CDR2: MNHEY, SMNVEV (reference sequence). Deletions cut 4 bases from V and 0 bases from J, with 10 bases between. The CDR3 loop spans 15 amino acids. CDR3 sequence (DNA): TGTGCCAGCAGTTGGGGACTCAGCTCCTACAATGAGCAGTTCTTC. Its translation is CASSWGLSSYNEQFF.

The chain has TRBV24-1 and TRBJ2-5; maybe TRBD1 (6 bases). CDR3 size: 13 residues. V was pared by 5 bases and J by 1 base, with 7 bases between. Germline CDR1 and CDR2: KGHDR and SFDVKD. CDR3: CATSVGGQETQYF. In DNA form, the CDR3 reads TGTGCCACCAGTGTAGGGGGCCAAGAGACCCAGTACTTC.

This chain joins TRBV12-3 or TRBV12-4 and TRBJ1-5, with D hard to call. With 0 bases removed from V and 3 bases from J, the gap between germline ends came to 9 bases. The CDR3 length is 15 residues. CDR3 sequence reads: CASSLAVGNNQPQHF. CDR3 nucleotides: TGTGCCAGCAGTTTAGCAGTGGGGAACAATCAGCCCCAGCATTTT.

The V and J genes are TRBV11-2 and TRBJ2-1; possible D gene TRBD2, 6 bases. CDR3 length: 13 amino acids. The ends were cut back, 2 bases at V and 9 bases at J, with 11 bases in the middle. CDR1 and CDR2 from the germline V gene are SGHAT and FQNNGV. CDR3 sequence: CASSLTGVLEQFF. CDR3 nucleotide sequence: TGTGCCAGCAGCTTAACGGGAGTGCTTGAGCAGTTCTTC.

This chain links TRBV7-9 with TRBJ2-2; D is perhaps TRBD2 (5 bases). The germline V and J ends were trimmed by 3 bases and 6 bases, with 8 bases remaining between them. Per germline, CDR1 SEHNR and CDR2 FQNEAQ (reference sequence). This CDR3 contains 13 residues. The CDR3 nucleotides are TGTGCCAGCAGCTTCGGGGTATCCGGGGAGCTGTTTTTT. Translating gives CASSFGVSGELFF.

This clonotype was counted between two and nine times. V and J are TRBV30 and TRBJ1-1; D gene unclear. Germline V gene data show CDR1 as GTSNPN and CDR2 as SVGIG (reference sequence). This CDR3 is built from 14 residues. Deletions cut 0 bases from V and 1 base from J, with 9 bases between. The CDR3 DNA reads TGTGCCTGGAGTGTGTGGCAGACGAACACTGAAGCTTTCTTT. Translation: CAWSVWQTNTEAFF.

This clonotype has only a few counts. The rearrangement joins TRBV2 to TRBJ1-2; D not resolved. CDR3 length equals 16 residues. Germline CDR1 and CDR2: SNHLY and FYNNEI. The V end was cut by 0 bases, the J end by 4 bases, with 15 bases between. CDR3: CASSEAPDVLLYGYTF. The CDR3 DNA follows: TGTGCCAGCAGTGAAGCCCCGGACGTACTTCTCTATGGCTACACCTTC.

This clonotype was detected ten times or more. The V gene is TRBV12-3 or TRBV12-4, the J gene TRBJ2-7, with TRBD2 identical over 10 bases. This CDR3 is 15 amino acids long. V dropped 4 bases and J dropped 2; count of bases not matched to a gene: 5. The CDR3 sequence: CASSSVAGGTYEQYF. CDR3 DNA sequence: TGTGCCAGCAGTTCCGTAGCGGGAGGCACCTACGAGCAGTACTTC.